Below are 20 T cell receptor beta chains sequenced from a single sample in a study of vaccination and CD4 T cells after COVID-19. These receptors lack a known antigen. Time point: late sampling 161 to 241 days after vaccination in three convalescent patients. Regarding treatment: 10-day PBMC culture with coronavirus spike peptide pools or control peptides (ViraFEST assay). The Oncomine TCR Beta short-read assay was applied to DNA of cultured CD4+ T cells. TCRdb fed the PCR reads into MiXCR, producing one record per CDR3 protein. In the table there are around 18,000 distinct CDR3 sequences, 51% of which are singletons. The material sequenced was CD4+ T cells from blood, cultured in vitro, taken about 7 months after SARS-CoV-2 vaccination. The origin of the receptors is a human donor who had recovered from COVID-19.

This chain joins TRBV6-1 and TRBJ1-2; D gene unclear. CDR3 size: 12 residues. Trimming took 8 bases from V and 1 from J, leaving 8 bases between them. Germline values: CDR1 MNHNS, CDR2 SASEGT. As DNA, the CDR3 is TGTGCCAGCGCACCAAGTAACTATGGCTACACCTTC. Its translation is CASAPSNYGYTF.

The table lists this clonotype with a few counts. This rearrangement joins TRBV6-5 to TRBJ2-3, with a weak D call TRBD1 (6 bases). The V gene's germline CDR1 is MNHEY and CDR2 SVGAGI. The CDR3 is 15 amino acids. V lost 1 base and J 1 base, leaving 9 bases between the germline ends. CDR3 DNA sequence: TGTGCCAGCAGTTACTACAGGGCTCGCACAGATACGCAGTATTTT. Translating it yields CASSYYRARTDTQYF.

On this clonotype: Germline and junction disagree at one end, which may indicate a read error. The rearrangement joins TRBV7-7 to TRBJ2-1; D possibly matches TRBD1 or TRBD2 (6 bases each). CDR1 is SSHAT, CDR2 FNYEAQ, per germline (reference sequence). The CDR3 loop spans 13 amino acids. Here the CDR3 DNA reads TGTGCTAGCAGTCCGGGGGCGGGGATGGGGCGGTTCTTC. It codes for CASSPGAGMGRFF.

A single count supports this clonotype. The chain links TRBV7-9 to TRBJ1-1; 7 bases agree with TRBD1. The CDR3 is 14 residues long. The V and J ends lost 4 bases and 0 bases, in that order; junction bases with no gene match: 2. Germline CDR1 is SEHNR and CDR2 is FQNEAQ (reference sequence). CDR3 nucleotide sequence: TGTGCCAGCAGCTCGACAGGGTTGAACACTGAAGCTTTCTTT. Its protein product is CASSSTGLNTEAFF. The full variable domain, with the rest looked up from reference TRBV7-9 and TRBJ1-1, is DTGVSQNPRHKITKRGQNVTFRCDPISEHNRLYWYRQTLGQGPEFLTYFQNEAQLEKSRLLSDRFSAERPKGSFSTLEIQRTEQGDSAMYLCASSSTGLNTEAFFGQGTRLTVV.

V and J are TRBV7-2 and TRBJ1-1; D is uncertain. Trimming pared 1 base from V and 2 bases from J, leaving 5 bases between. Germline V lookup: CDR1 SGHTA, CDR2 FQGNSA. The length of the CDR3 is 13 residues. CDR3 in amino acids: CASSLVRNTEAFF. In nucleotides, the CDR3 is TGTGCCAGCAGCTTAGTTAGAAACACTGAAGCTTTCTTT.

Note on this clonotype: At one end, the junction sequence differs from germline, possibly due to a read error. The chain links TRBV20-1 to TRBJ1-2; 8 bases are shared with TRBD1. CDR1 DFQATT and CDR2 SNEGSKA come from the germline V gene (reference sequence). The CDR3 is made up of 12 amino acids. The CDR3 bases are TGCAGTGCCAGCGGACAGGGATATGGCTACGCCTTC. Amino acid sequence: CSASGQGYGYAF.

The V gene is TRBV27, the J gene TRBJ2-1, with 12 bases aligning to TRBD2. The CDR3 loop spans 20 amino acids. V lost 3 bases, J lost 7 bases, and 19 bases stayed unmatched. Germline V gene sequence: CDR1 MNHEY, CDR2 SMNVEV (reference sequence). The CDR3 nucleotides read TGTGCCAGCAGTTTCGGGTGGGGCCGCCCTAGCGGGAGGGATGGAAATGAGCAGTTCTTC. It is translated as CASSFGWGRPSGRDGNEQFF.

The table lists this clonotype with a count of one. The chain joins TRBV10-1 to TRBJ2-7; D may be TRBD2 (5 bases). The CDR3 is made up of 17 amino acids. Between the trimmed V and J ends, which lost 7 bases and 2 bases, there was a span of 24 bases. The germline gives CDR1 WNHNN, CDR2 SYGVQD (reference sequence). CDR3 DNA sequence: TGCGCCAGCAAGGTCACTCGTGAGGGAGTCGGGACCTACGAGCAGTACTTC. Encoded protein: CASKVTREGVGTYEQYF.

In nucleotides, the CDR3 is TGTGCCATCAGTGATTACGACGGACCCGAAGCTTTCTTT. Encoded protein: CAISDYDGPEAFF. The J gene is TRBJ1-1, the V gene TRBV10-3; the D is unclear. The germline gives CDR1 ENHRY, CDR2 SYGVKD. V was pared by 3 bases and J by 8 bases, with 13 bases between. The CDR3 runs 13 residues.

V is TRBV19 and J is TRBJ2-3; possible D gene TRBD2, 6 bases. Germline loops: CDR1 LNHDA, CDR2 SQIVND (reference sequence). The CDR3 runs 16 residues. Trimming took 2 bases from V and 5 from J, leaving 17 bases between them. The CDR3 DNA follows: TGTGCCAGTAGTATAATGGGCGGAGGGCCCCAAGATACGCAGTATTTT. Amino acids: CASSIMGGGPQDTQYF.

As regards this clonotype: At one boundary the junction diverges from the germline segment, which might be a read error. This rearrangement joins TRBV20-1 to TRBJ1-1; unclear D gene. This CDR3 spans 10 amino acids. Germline assignment: CDR1 DFQATT and CDR2 SNEGSKA (reference sequence). This CDR3 is CGARDLEAFF. As DNA, the CDR3 is TGCGGTGCTAGAGACCTTGAAGCTTTCTTT.

With regard to this clonotype: An end of the junction differs from the germline gene, which may be a read error. V gene TRBV6-5 combines with J gene TRBJ1-2; D is ambiguous. Germline V gene sequence: CDR1 MNHEY, CDR2 SVGAGI. CDR3 size: 14 residues. The CDR3 coding sequence is TGTGCCAGCAGTTTGCGGCAGGATGTCTATGGCTGCACCTTC. This codes for CASSLRQDVYGCTF.

V is TRBV6-6 and J is TRBJ2-5, with 9 bases lining up with TRBD2. The CDR3 loop spans 16 amino acids. V lost 2 bases, J lost 4 bases, and 8 bases stayed unmatched. CDR1 is MNHNY, CDR2 SVGAGI, per germline (reference sequence). The DNA for the CDR3 is TGTGCCAGCAGTTACGGTAGCGGGAGATATGGAGAGACCCAGTACTTC. It translates to CASSYGSGRYGETQYF.

This clonotype occurred a few times. This chain connects TRBV7-9 to TRBJ1-2; D unresolved. CDR3 length: 12 amino acids. Germline V gene lookup returns CDR1 SEHNR and CDR2 FQNEAQ (reference sequence). Trimming removed 3 bases at V and 7 bases at J, with 9 bases between. The CDR3 nucleotides are TGTGCCAGCAGCTTCACAGATGGTGGCTACACCTTC. Its protein is CASSFTDGGYTF. Full variable domain (rest looked up from reference TRBV7-9 and TRBJ1-2): DTGVSQNPRHKITKRGQNVTFRCDPISEHNRLYWYRQTLGQGPEFLTYFQNEAQLEKSRLLSDRFSAERPKGSFSTLEIQRTEQGDSAMYLCASSFTDGGYTFGSGTRLTVV.

This rearrangement joins TRBV6-5 to TRBJ2-1; 11 positions match TRBD2. V dropped 2 bases and J dropped 3; count of bases not matched to a gene: 0. This CDR3 has 15 residues. Germline V gene lookup returns CDR1 MNHEY and CDR2 SVGAGI. For the CDR3, the DNA is TGTGCCAGCAGTTACGGGACTAGCGGCTACAATGAGCAGTTCTTC. Protein product: CASSYGTSGYNEQFF.

Only one count was recorded for this clonotype. The chain has TRBV7-3 and TRBJ2-1; TRBD2 agrees at 9 bases. J lost 4 bases, V lost 5 bases, and 6 bases had no gene match. The CDR3 spans 15 residues. CDR1 is SGHTA, CDR2 FQGTGA, per germline. The CDR3 loop reads CASSASSGIYNEQFF. The CDR3, as DNA: TGTGCCAGCAGCGCCTCTAGCGGGATATACAATGAGCAGTTCTTC.

This clonotype was picked up one time. V and J are TRBV28 and TRBJ2-3; a possible D gene is TRBD1 (6 bases). V lost 4 bases to trimming and J lost 2 bases, with 10 bases between them. CDR3 length: 14 residues. Germline-derived CDR1 and CDR2 are MDHEN and SYDVKM. The CDR3 loop reads CASSSGQNTDTQYF. The CDR3 region has the DNA TGTGCCAGCAGTTCAGGACAGAACACAGATACGCAGTATTTT.

This rearrangement joins TRBV27 to TRBJ2-3, with TRBD2 matching over 9 bases. Per the germline V gene, CDR1 is MNHEY and CDR2 is SMNVEV (reference sequence). Trimming at V came to 3 bases and at J to 2 bases, leaving 12 bases not matched to a gene. The CDR3 runs 18 residues. Here the CDR3 DNA reads TGTGCCAGCAGTTTCGGTAGCGGGAGATTGGTCGACACAGATACGCAGTATTTT. Translation: CASSFGSGRLVDTDTQYF.

This rearrangement joins TRBV20-1 to TRBJ2-5, with TRBD2 matching 11 bases. Germline-derived CDR1 and CDR2 are DFQATT and SNEGSKA (reference sequence). CDR3 length: 16 residues. V shed 5 bases, J shed 3 bases, and the junction held 11 bases outside the gene matches. Here the CDR3 DNA reads TGCAGTGCTTACCGTGGGACTAGCGGTACCAAAGAGACCCAGTACTTC. Its protein product is CSAYRGTSGTKETQYF.

This clonotype was detected only once. The CDR3 DNA reads TGTGCCACCAGTGATCCAGGGGGCCTGGGGTCTGGGGCCAACGTCCTGACTTTC. The encoded protein is CATSDPGGLGSGANVLTF. The rearrangement uses TRBV24-1 and TRBJ2-6, with TRBD1 matching 8 bases. The CDR3 covers 18 residues. The germline CDR1 and CDR2 sequences are KGHDR and SFDVKD. V trimming: 3 bases; J trimming: 1 base; junction bases outside the gene matches: 7.